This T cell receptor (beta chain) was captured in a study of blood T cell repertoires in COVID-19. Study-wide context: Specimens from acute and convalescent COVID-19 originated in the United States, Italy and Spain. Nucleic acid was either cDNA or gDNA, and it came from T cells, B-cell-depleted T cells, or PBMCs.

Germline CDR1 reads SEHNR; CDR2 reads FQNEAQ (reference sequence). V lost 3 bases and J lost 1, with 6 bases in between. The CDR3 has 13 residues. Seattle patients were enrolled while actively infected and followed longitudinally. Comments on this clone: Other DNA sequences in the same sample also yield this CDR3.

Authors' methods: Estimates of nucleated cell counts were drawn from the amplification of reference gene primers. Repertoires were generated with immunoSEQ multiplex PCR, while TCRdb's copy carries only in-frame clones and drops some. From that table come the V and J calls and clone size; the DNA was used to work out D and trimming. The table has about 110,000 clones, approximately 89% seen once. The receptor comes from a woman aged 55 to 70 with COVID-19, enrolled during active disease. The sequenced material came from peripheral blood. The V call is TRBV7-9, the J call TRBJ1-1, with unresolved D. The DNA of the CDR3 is TGTGCCAGCAGCTTTTCAGAGAACACTGAAGCTTTCTTT. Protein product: CASSFSENTEAFF.